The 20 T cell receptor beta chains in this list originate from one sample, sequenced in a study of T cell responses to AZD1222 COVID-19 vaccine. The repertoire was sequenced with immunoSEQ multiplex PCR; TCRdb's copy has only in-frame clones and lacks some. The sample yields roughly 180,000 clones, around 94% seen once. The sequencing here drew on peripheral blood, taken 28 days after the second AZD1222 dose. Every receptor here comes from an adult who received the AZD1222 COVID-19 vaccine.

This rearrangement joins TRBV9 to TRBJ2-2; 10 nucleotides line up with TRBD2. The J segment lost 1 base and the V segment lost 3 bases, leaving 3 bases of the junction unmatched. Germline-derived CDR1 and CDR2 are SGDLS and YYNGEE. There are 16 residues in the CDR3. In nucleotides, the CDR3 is TGTGCCAGCAGCGCAAGACTAGCGGGGAACACCGGGGAGCTGTTTTTT. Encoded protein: CASSARLAGNTGELFF.

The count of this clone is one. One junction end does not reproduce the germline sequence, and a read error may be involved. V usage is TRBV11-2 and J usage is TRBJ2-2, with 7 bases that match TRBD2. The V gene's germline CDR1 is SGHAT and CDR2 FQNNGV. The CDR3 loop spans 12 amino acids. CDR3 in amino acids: CASSFPMGGPAF. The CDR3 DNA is TGTGCCAGCAGCTTTCCGATGGGAGGGCCTGCTTTT.

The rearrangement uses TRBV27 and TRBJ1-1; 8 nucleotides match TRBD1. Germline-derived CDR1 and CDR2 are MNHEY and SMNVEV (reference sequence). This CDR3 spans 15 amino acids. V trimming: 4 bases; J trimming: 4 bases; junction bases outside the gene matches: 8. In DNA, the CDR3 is TGTGCCAGCAGTTCAACAGGGGGTTTGGGCACTGAAGCTTTCTTT. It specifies CASSSTGGLGTEAFF.

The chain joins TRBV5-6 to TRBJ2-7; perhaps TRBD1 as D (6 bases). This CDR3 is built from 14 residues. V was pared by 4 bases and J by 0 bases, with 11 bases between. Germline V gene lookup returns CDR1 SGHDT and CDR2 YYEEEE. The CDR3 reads CASSPQGSSYEQYF. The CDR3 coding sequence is TGTGCCAGCAGCCCACAGGGTAGCTCCTACGAGCAGTACTTC. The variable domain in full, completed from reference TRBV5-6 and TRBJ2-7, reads DAGVTQSPTHLIKTRGQQVTLRCSPKSGHDTVSWYQQALGQGPQFIFQYYEEEERQRGNFPDRFSGHQFPNYSSELNVNALLLGDSALYLCASSPQGSSYEQYFGPGTRLTVT.

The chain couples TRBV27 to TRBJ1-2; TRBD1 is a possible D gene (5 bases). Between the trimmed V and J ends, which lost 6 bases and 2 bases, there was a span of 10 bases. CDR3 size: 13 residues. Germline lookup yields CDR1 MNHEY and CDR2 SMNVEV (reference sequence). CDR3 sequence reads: CASSLQGNYGYTF. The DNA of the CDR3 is TGTGCCAGCAGCCTTCAGGGAAACTATGGCTACACCTTC.

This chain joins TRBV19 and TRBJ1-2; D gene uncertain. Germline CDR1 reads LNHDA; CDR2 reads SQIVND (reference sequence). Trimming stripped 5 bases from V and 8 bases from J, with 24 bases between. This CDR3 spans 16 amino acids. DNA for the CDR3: TGTGCCAGTAGTTCGACCTACGAGCCTGGTTCGTGGGGCTACACCTTC. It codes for CASSSTYEPGSWGYTF.

DNA for the CDR3: TGTGCCAGCAGCTTAAGCCAGGGGCGAAACACCATATATTTT. Residues: CASSLSQGRNTIYF. V and J are TRBV11-2 and TRBJ1-3, with a tentative D call TRBD1 (6 bases). The length of the CDR3 is 14 residues. From germline, CDR1 is SGHAT and CDR2 FQNNGV. V was shortened by 2 bases and J by 5 bases, with 10 bases between the two germline ends.

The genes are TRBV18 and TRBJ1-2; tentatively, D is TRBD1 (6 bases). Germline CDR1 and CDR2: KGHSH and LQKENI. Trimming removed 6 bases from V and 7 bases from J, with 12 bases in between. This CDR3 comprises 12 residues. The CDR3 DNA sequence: TGTGCCAGCTCCCCAGGGGAGGCTGGCTACACCTTC. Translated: CASSPGEAGYTF.

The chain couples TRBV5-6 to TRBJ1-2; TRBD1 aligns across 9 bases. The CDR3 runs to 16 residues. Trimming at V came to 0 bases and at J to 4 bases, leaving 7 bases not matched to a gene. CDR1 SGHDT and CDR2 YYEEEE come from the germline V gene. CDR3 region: CASSLVGRQGVYGYTF. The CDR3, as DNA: TGTGCCAGCAGCTTGGTTGGTCGACAGGGGGTCTATGGCTACACCTTC.

CDR3 in DNA: TGTGCCTGGAGTGGACAGTCCTACGAGCAGTACTTC. It translates to CAWSGQSYEQYF. J is TRBJ2-7 and V is TRBV30, with TRBD1 as a possible D gene (5 bases). This CDR3 contains 12 residues. The germline gives CDR1 GTSNPN, CDR2 SVGIG (reference sequence). The germline V and J ends were trimmed by 1 base and 1 base, with 5 bases remaining between them.

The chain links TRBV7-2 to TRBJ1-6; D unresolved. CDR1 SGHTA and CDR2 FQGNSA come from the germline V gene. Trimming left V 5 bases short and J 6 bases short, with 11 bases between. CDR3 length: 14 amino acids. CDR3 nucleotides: TGTGCCAGCAGCCCAGGACTGGGTAATTCACCCCTCCACTTT. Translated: CASSPGLGNSPLHF.

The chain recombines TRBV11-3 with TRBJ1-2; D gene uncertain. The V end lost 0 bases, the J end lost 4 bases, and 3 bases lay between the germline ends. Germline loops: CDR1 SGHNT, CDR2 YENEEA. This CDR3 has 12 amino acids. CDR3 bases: TGTGCCAGCAGCTTAGACGGCTATGGCTACACCTTC. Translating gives CASSLDGYGYTF.

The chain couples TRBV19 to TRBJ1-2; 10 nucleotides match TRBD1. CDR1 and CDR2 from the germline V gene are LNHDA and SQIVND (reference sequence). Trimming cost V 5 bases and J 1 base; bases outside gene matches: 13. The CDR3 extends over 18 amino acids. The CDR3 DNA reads TGTGCCAGTAGTCCCAGCCGGGACAGGGGCTCCTATAACTATGGCTACACCTTC. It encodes CASSPSRDRGSYNYGYTF.

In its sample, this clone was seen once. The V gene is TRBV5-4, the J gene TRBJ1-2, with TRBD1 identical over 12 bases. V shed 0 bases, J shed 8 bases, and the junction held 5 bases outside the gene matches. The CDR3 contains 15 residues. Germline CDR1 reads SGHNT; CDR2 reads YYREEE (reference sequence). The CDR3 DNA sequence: TGTGCCAGCAGCTTGGCCGGGACAGGGGGCGGCGGCTACACCTTC. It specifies CASSLAGTGGGGYTF.

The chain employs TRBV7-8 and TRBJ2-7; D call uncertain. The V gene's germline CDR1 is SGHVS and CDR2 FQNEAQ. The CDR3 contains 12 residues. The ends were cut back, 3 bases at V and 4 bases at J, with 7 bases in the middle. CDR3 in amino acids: CASSFLGYEQYF. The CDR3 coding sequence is TGTGCCAGCAGCTTTTTAGGTTACGAGCAGTACTTC.

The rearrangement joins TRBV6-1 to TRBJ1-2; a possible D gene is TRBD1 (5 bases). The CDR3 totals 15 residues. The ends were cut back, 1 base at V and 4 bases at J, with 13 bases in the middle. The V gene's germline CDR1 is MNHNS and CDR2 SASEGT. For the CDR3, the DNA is TGTGCCAGCAGTGAAGGTTTTGGGGGATTCTATGGCTACACCTTC. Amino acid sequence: CASSEGFGGFYGYTF.

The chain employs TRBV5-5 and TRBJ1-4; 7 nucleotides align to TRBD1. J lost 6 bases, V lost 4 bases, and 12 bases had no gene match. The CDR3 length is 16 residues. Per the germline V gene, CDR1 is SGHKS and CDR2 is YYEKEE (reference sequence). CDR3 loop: CASSLIPGQRDEKLFF. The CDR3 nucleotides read TGTGCCAGCAGCCTGATTCCGGGACAGCGCGATGAAAAACTGTTTTTT. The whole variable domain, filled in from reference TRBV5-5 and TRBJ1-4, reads DAGVTQSPTHLIKTRGQQVTLRCSPISGHKSVSWYQQVLGQGPQFIFQYYEKEERGRGNFPDRFSARQFPNYSSELNVNALLLGDSALYLCASSLIPGQRDEKLFFGSGTQLSVL.

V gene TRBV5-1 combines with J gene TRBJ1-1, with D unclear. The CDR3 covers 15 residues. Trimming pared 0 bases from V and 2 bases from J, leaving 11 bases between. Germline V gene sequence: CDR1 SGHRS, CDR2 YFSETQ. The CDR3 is CASSLEGTPNTEAFF. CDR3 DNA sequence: TGCGCCAGCAGCTTGGAGGGTACCCCAAACACTGAAGCTTTCTTT.

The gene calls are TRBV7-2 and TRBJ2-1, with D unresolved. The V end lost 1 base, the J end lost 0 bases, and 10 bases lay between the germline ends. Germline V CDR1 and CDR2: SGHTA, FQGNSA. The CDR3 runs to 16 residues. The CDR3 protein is CASSLDGYSSYNEQFF. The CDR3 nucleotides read TGTGCCAGCAGCTTAGATGGGTATAGCTCCTACAATGAGCAGTTCTTC.

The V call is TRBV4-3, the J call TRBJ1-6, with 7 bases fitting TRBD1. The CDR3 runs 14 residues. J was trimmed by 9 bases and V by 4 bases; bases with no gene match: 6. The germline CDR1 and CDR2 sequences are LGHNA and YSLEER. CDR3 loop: CASSLQGSGSPLHF. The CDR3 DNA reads TGCGCCAGCAGCCTACAGGGGTCTGGTTCACCCCTCCACTTT.